This T cell receptor (beta chain) was obtained from a study of blood T cell repertoires in COVID-19. Study-wide context: Material from acute and convalescent COVID-19 was sourced from the United States, Italy and Spain. The cDNA or gDNA used as material had been derived from T cells, B-cell-depleted T cells, or PBMCs.

Seattle's enrolled individuals joined amid active infection and were then monitored longitudinally. V lost 5 bases and J lost 4; bases outside the gene matches: 23. The CDR3 contains 20 residues. Germline loops: CDR1 SEHNR, CDR2 FQNEAQ (reference sequence). In the authors' workflow: Amplified reference gene primers provided the basis for estimating nucleated cell counts. Clones were read by immunoSEQ multiplex PCR, and TCRdb kept only the in-frame ones, dropping some. Clone size and the V and J calls come from that table; the DNA yielded D and trimming. The sample holds roughly 180,000 clones, about four fifths seen once.

J is TRBJ2-3 and V is TRBV7-9; 8 nucleotides agree with TRBD2. This sequence originates from a woman between 55 and 75 years old with COVID-19, enrolled during active disease. Material for sequencing was peripheral blood. CDR3: CASSIRRSRDTGLEADTQYF. The CDR3 DNA reads TGTGCCAGCAGCATTCGGCGGAGTAGAGATACGGGACTAGAGGCAGATACGCAGTATTTT.